This T cell receptor (beta chain) comes out of a study of human T cells and chemical hapten exposure. Whole-study results and caveats: Counts of expanded TCRs (at PT1) showed a positive correlation with patch test score.

Individual cDNA molecules (in the library) carried attached unique molecular identifiers. TCRdb analysed the RACE reads with MiXCR anew, one entry per CDR3 protein. The sample carries approximately 340,000 distinct CDR3 sequences, under 8% recorded once. CDR1 SGHVS and CDR2 FQNEAQ come from the germline V gene. The CDR3 runs 14 residues. Trimming took 3 bases from V and 2 from J, leaving 11 bases between them. Time point denoted: patch test 1, 2 weeks after DPC sensitization. Sample treatment: therapeutic diphenylcyclopropenone sensitization with weekly scalp DPC. This clonotype was recorded a few times. Antigen specificity is unknown.

Sequenced material: whole blood, taken in connection with sensitization to the hapten diphenylcyclopropenone (DPC). The source is a woman aged 18 to 35 with alopecia areata. Some clones in this sample may be carry-over from other donors' samples. This chain links TRBV7-8 with TRBJ2-7, with D uncertain. The CDR3 nucleotides are TGTGCCAGCAGCTTCGCCGGGCAGACCTACGAGCAGTACTTC. Amino acid sequence: CASSFAGQTYEQYF.